This passage covers 30 T cell receptor beta chains from one sample sequenced in a study of shared clonotypes between healthy human individuals (dated by TCRdb to the early 2020s). The library was made by the immunoSEQ multiplex PCR assay. Held by TCRdb, this immuneACCESS table contains in-frame sequences only and omits some clones. Under half of the omission traces to an unresolved V gene where checked; the cause of the rest is unknown. Recorded for this sample are 1,400,000 or so clones; 97% to 99% of them occurred a single time. Approximately 0.4% of the sample lies in the top ten. The sequenced material came from naive CD4+ T cells sorted from blood. The label giving this sample's cell subset or site can be read as: CD45RA+ positively selected. The receptors were gathered from a man under 40 in good health.

The genes are TRBV29-1 and TRBJ2-5; D is perhaps TRBD2 (5 bases). CDR1 SQVTM and CDR2 ANQGSEA come from the germline V gene. Trimming pared 6 bases from V and 5 bases from J, leaving 13 bases between. The CDR3 consists of 12 residues. This chain's CDR3 is CSVRPGLETQYF. CDR3 nucleotide sequence: TGCAGCGTCCGTCCGGGATTGGAGACCCAGTACTTC.

The chain has TRBV7-8 and TRBJ1-2; no clear D gene. Per the germline V gene, CDR1 is SGHVS and CDR2 is FQNEAQ. V lost 7 bases, J lost 6 bases, and 30 bases lay in between. The CDR3 has 18 amino acids. The CDR3 nucleotides are TGTGCCAGCATCCTTACAGTCACTGGCGGGAAAACTCGGGATGGCTACACCTTC. This codes for CASILTVTGGKTRDGYTF.

The gene calls are TRBV28 and TRBJ2-1; TRBD2 matches 11 bases. The CDR3 totals 14 residues. The ends lost 2 bases at V and 9 bases at J; junction bases unmatched: 3. Germline values: CDR1 MDHEN, CDR2 SYDVKM. The CDR3 DNA follows: TGTGCCAGCAGTTTAACTAGCGGGAGTGGTGAGCAGTTCTTC. Translating it yields CASSLTSGSGEQFF.

This chain joins TRBV6-1 and TRBJ2-1; unclear D gene. The CDR3 sequence is 15 residues long. Trimming removed 2 bases at V and 0 bases at J, with 8 bases between. Per the germline V gene, CDR1 is MNHNS and CDR2 is SASEGT. In DNA, the CDR3 is TGTGCCAGCAGTGAATTACTGAGCTCCTACAATGAGCAGTTCTTC. It specifies CASSELLSSYNEQFF.

This clone was observed once. This chain links TRBV5-1 with TRBJ2-5; TRBD1 agrees at 9 bases. V shed 0 bases, J shed 6 bases, and the junction held 6 bases outside the gene matches. Germline V gene lookup returns CDR1 SGHRS and CDR2 YFSETQ. The CDR3 has 15 residues. CDR3 region: CASSLEGQGRQTQYF. In DNA form, the CDR3 reads TGCGCCAGCAGCTTGGAGGGACAGGGTCGGCAGACCCAGTACTTC.

The chain carries TRBV28 and TRBJ2-5, with D perhaps TRBD2 (6 bases). The CDR3 runs to 14 residues. Between the trimmed V and J ends, which lost 5 bases and 9 bases, there was a span of 19 bases. The germline V gene encodes CDR1 MDHEN and CDR2 SYDVKM. The CDR3 region has the DNA TGTGCCAGCAGTAATCCGGGGACCCAGCGGGCCCAGTACTTC. This encodes CASSNPGTQRAQYF.

In its sample, this clone was seen once. The gene calls are TRBV18 and TRBJ2-7, with TRBD1 matching 7 bases. The CDR3 is 14 amino acids. Germline-derived CDR1 and CDR2 are KGHSH and LQKENI. Losses at the gene ends were 4 bases for V and 1 base for J; bases not matched to a gene: 4. The CDR3 nucleotides read TGTGCCAGCTCACGGACAGGCCCATCCTACGAGCAGTACTTC. Protein product: CASSRTGPSYEQYF. Full variable domain (rest looked up from reference TRBV18 and TRBJ2-7): NAGVMQNPRHLVRRRGQEARLRCSPMKGHSHVYWYRQLPEEGLKFMVYLQKENIIDESGMPKERFSAEFPKEGPSILRIQQVVRGDSAAYFCASSRTGPSYEQYFGPGTRLTVT.

The chain recombines TRBV4-3 with TRBJ1-5, with D perhaps TRBD1 (5 bases). Trimming took off 4 bases at V and 4 bases at J, with 14 bases between the two ends. CDR3 size: 15 residues. Per the germline V gene, CDR1 is LGHNA and CDR2 is YSLEER. Written as DNA, the CDR3 is TGCGCCAGCAGCCGGGGCCCAGGGTCGAATCAGCCCCAGCATTTT. This sequence encodes CASSRGPGSNQPQHF.

The rearrangement links TRBV11-2 to TRBJ2-4; 8 bases are a match to TRBD2. CDR1 is SGHAT and CDR2 is FQNNGV in the germline V gene. J was trimmed by 2 bases and V by 1 base; bases with no gene match: 4. The CDR3 extends over 16 amino acids. Here the CDR3 reads CASSLAGGTTKNIQYF. The CDR3 bases are TGTGCCAGCAGCTTAGCGGGAGGGACGACCAAAAACATTCAGTACTTC.

V and J are TRBV28 and TRBJ2-7, with 10 bases identical to TRBD2. The CDR3 consists of 15 residues. V was clipped by 6 bases and J by 4 bases; unmatched bases: 9. Germline V gives CDR1 MDHEN, CDR2 SYDVKM. The CDR3 coding sequence is TGTGCCAGCAGGCTAGCGGGAGATAAGCGTTACGAGCAGTACTTC. It codes for CASRLAGDKRYEQYF.

The DNA of the CDR3 is TGCACCAGCAGCCAAGATGGGCTTGGCGTCCTGACTTTC. As protein: CTSSQDGLGVLTF. The chain carries TRBV1 and TRBJ2-6; the table's D call, TRBD1, has no DNA check behind it. TRBV1 is an annotated pseudogene. The CDR3 has 13 amino acids.

This CDR3 reads CSVAGTLNQPQHF. The CDR3 coding sequence is TGCAGCGTTGCTGGGACACTGAATCAGCCCCAGCATTTT. This chain uses TRBV29-1 with TRBJ1-5; TRBD1 is a possible D gene (6 bases). The CDR3 loop spans 13 amino acids. Trimming shortened V by 4 bases and J by 4 bases, and 11 bases separated the two germline ends. Looked up from germline, CDR1 is SQVTM and CDR2 is ANQGSEA.

The chain recombines TRBV5-5 with TRBJ1-1; possible D gene TRBD1, 6 bases. The V gene lost 1 base and the J gene lost 6 bases, with 16 bases spanning the gap. The CDR3 loop spans 15 amino acids. Germline loops: CDR1 SGHKS, CDR2 YYEKEE (reference sequence). CDR3 protein: CASSLRGLVKSEAFF. CDR3 coding DNA: TGTGCCAGCAGCTTGCGGGGGCTTGTAAAGTCTGAAGCTTTCTTT.

This chain connects TRBV7-9 to TRBJ1-2; unclear D gene. Germline V gives CDR1 SEHNR, CDR2 FQNEAQ (reference sequence). Trimming left V 5 bases short and J 5 bases short, with 18 bases between. CDR3 length: 15 amino acids. The CDR3 spells CASSPDGRGKYGYTF. CDR3 DNA sequence: TGTGCCAGCAGCCCAGACGGACGGGGAAAGTATGGCTACACCTTC.

Concerning this clone itself: Other DNA sequences in the same sample also yield this CDR3. The genes are TRBV7-3 and TRBJ2-7, with 7 bases identical to TRBD1. The CDR3 loop spans 13 amino acids. Per germline, CDR1 SGHTA and CDR2 FQGTGA. Germline trimming cut 1 base from V and 6 bases from J; bases unmatched to any gene: 3. The CDR3 sequence is CASSLSPGGEQYF. CDR3 nucleotide sequence: TGTGCCAGCAGCTTAAGTCCAGGGGGCGAGCAGTACTTC. Full variable domain (outside the CDR3, taken from reference TRBV7-3 and TRBJ2-7): GAGVSQTPSNKVTEKGKYVELRCDPISGHTALYWYRQSLGQGPEFLIYFQGTGAADDSGLPNDRFFAVRPEGSVSTLKIQRTERGDSAVYLCASSLSPGGEQYFGPGTRLTVT.

The chain uses TRBV27 and TRBJ2-6; D is perhaps TRBD1 (7 bases). V lost 0 bases and J 4 bases, leaving 13 bases between the germline ends. The CDR3 extends over 17 amino acids. From germline, CDR1 is MNHEY and CDR2 SMNVEV (reference sequence). The CDR3 here is CASSLSSGGLGANVLTF. In DNA, the CDR3 is TGTGCCAGCAGTTTATCATCAGGGGGGCTCGGGGCCAACGTCCTGACTTTC.

The genes are TRBV5-4 and TRBJ1-2; D is perhaps TRBD1 (5 bases). CDR1 and CDR2 (germline): SGHNT, YYREEE (reference sequence). CDR3 size: 13 residues. V was clipped by 0 bases and J by 10 bases, with 13 bases between them. This chain's CDR3 is CASSLARDGDYTF. In nucleotides, the CDR3 is TGTGCCAGCAGCTTGGCAAGGGACGGAGACTACACCTTC. Variable domain in full (rest from reference TRBV5-4 and TRBJ1-2): ETGVTQSPTHLIKTRGQQVTLRCSSQSGHNTVSWYQQALGQGPQFIFQYYREEENGRGNFPPRFSGLQFPNYSSELNVNALELDDSALYLCASSLARDGDYTFGSGTRLTVV.

This clone was observed a single time. The V and J genes are TRBV19 and TRBJ2-7; no reliable D call. The CDR3 consists of 13 residues. The V gene's germline CDR1 is LNHDA and CDR2 SQIVND (reference sequence). V shed 8 bases and J shed 3 bases, with 14 bases lying between them. CDR3 nucleotides: TGTGCCAGTCGCCAAACCGGAATCTACGAGCAGTACTTC. Its translation is CASRQTGIYEQYF.

The chain couples TRBV4-1 to TRBJ2-2, with D possibly matching TRBD2 (6 bases). Trimming removed 4 bases from V and 4 bases from J, with 16 bases in between. The CDR3 is 16 amino acids. The germline gives CDR1 MGHRA, CDR2 YSYEKL. The DNA of the CDR3 is TGCGCCAGCAGCCGAATAGCGGCGGGTGGCACCGGGGAGCTGTTTTTT. Encoded protein: CASSRIAAGGTGELFF.

The V and J genes are TRBV6-5 and TRBJ2-3; 9 nucleotides line up with TRBD2. This CDR3 region has 15 residues. Germline trimming cut 8 bases from V and 2 bases from J; bases unmatched to any gene: 8. Germline lookup yields CDR1 MNHEY and CDR2 SVGAGI. The DNA for the CDR3 is TGTGCCAGCTTCCAGCGGGAGGCCCCCACAGATACGCAGTATTTT. It is translated as CASFQREAPTDTQYF.

V is TRBV30 and J is TRBJ1-2; D remains unclear. This CDR3 has 14 amino acids. The V end was cut by 1 base, the J end by 0 bases, with 9 bases between. Germline V gives CDR1 GTSNPN, CDR2 SVGIG (reference sequence). CDR3 amino acids: CAWSGGAANYGYTF. CDR3 nucleotide sequence: TGTGCCTGGAGTGGAGGCGCCGCTAACTATGGCTACACCTTC.

CDR3 nucleotides: TGTGCCACCAGCTTCGGGGGGGGAGCGGAGCCCCAGCATTTT. Translated, it gives CATSFGGGAEPQHF. The V gene is TRBV15, the J gene TRBJ1-5, with D perhaps matching TRBD1 (5 bases). V lost 5 bases, J lost 8 bases, and 16 bases lay in between. Germline V lookup: CDR1 LNHNV, CDR2 YYDKDF (reference sequence). This CDR3 contains 14 residues.

This sequence joins TRBV6-5 and TRBJ1-5; D call uncertain. The CDR3 contains 15 residues. V was pared by 0 bases and J by 0 bases, with 6 bases between. Germline V CDR1 and CDR2: MNHEY, SVGAGI. CDR3 amino acids: CASSYSRISNQPQHF. CDR3 in DNA: TGTGCCAGCAGTTACTCACGGATTAGCAATCAGCCCCAGCATTTT.

V gene TRBV19 combines with J gene TRBJ2-1, with 7 bases aligning to TRBD2. Germline CDR1 reads LNHDA; CDR2 reads SQIVND (reference sequence). The trim removed 5 bases at V and 8 bases at J, leaving 9 bases unmatched. The CDR3 runs to 14 residues. The CDR3 bases are TGTGCCAGTAGTCCAACGACTAGCAACTATGAGCAGTTCTTC. Encoded protein: CASSPTTSNYEQFF.

V is TRBV19 and J is TRBJ1-3; D ambiguous. From germline, CDR1 is LNHDA and CDR2 SQIVND (reference sequence). The V end lost 7 bases, the J end lost 0 bases, and 13 bases lay between the germline ends. The CDR3 consists of 15 residues. Here the CDR3 reads CASTDPHTSGNTIYF. In nucleotides, the CDR3 is TGTGCCAGTACCGATCCACATACCTCTGGAAACACCATATATTTT.

The gene calls are TRBV7-9 and TRBJ2-1; 9 bases fit TRBD2. The J segment lost 0 bases and the V segment lost 5 bases, leaving 8 bases of the junction unmatched. Germline lookup yields CDR1 SEHNR and CDR2 FQNEAQ (reference sequence). The CDR3 is 17 residues long. The CDR3 region has the DNA TGTGCCAGCAGCGTGACTAGCGGTCGGAGCTCCTACAATGAGCAGTTCTTC. Its protein product is CASSVTSGRSSYNEQFF.

The chain combines TRBV29-1 with TRBJ1-1; D not certain. The CDR3 runs 14 residues. Germline CDR1 is SQVTM and CDR2 is ANQGSEA. The V end was cut by 3 bases, the J end by 4 bases, with 15 bases between. The CDR3 DNA reads TGCAGCGTTGAGTCTCTTCTGGGGAGCACTGAAGCTTTCTTT. Amino acid sequence: CSVESLLGSTEAFF.

The chain couples TRBV5-4 to TRBJ1-5, with a possible D match to TRBD1 (5 bases). The ends were cut back, 2 bases at V and 3 bases at J, with 9 bases in the middle. This CDR3 has 14 amino acids. CDR1 is SGHNT and CDR2 is YYREEE in the germline V gene (reference sequence). The CDR3: CASSFRGPNQPQHF. The CDR3 DNA is TGTGCCAGCAGCTTTAGGGGTCCCAATCAGCCCCAGCATTTT.

The genes are TRBV6-5 and TRBJ2-7; possible D gene TRBD1, 8 bases. Per the germline V gene, CDR1 is MNHEY and CDR2 is SVGAGI. Trimming stripped 9 bases from V and 1 base from J, with 16 bases between. This CDR3 contains 14 residues. The CDR3 DNA follows: TGTGCCAGTCGGGGGGACAGGCGTTCCTACGAGCAGTACTTC. It yields the protein CASRGDRRSYEQYF.

Of note for this clone: Lacking the conserved final phenylalanine or tryptophan, this CDR3 likely reflects a read error. It is unclear where the CDR3 begins or ends on the DNA, so no DNA is shown, and the CDR3 is as TCRdb lists it. The chain combines TRBV29-1 with TRBJ2-7. Germline V CDR1 and CDR2: SQVTM, ANQGSEA. The CDR3 totals 9 residues, both ends included. This CDR3 is CSVENWTLI.